These T cell receptor beta chains were read from a single sample in a study of T cells in Graves' hyperthyroidism and ophthalmopathy. TCRdb independently ran MiXCR on the multiplex PCR reads; one entry per CDR3 protein. The repertoire consists of approximately 400,000 distinct CDR3 sequences, with more than 12% occurring once and the leading ten covering 25% to 30%. The sequencing sample was made of blood. The origin of the receptors is a man aged 45-60 years with Graves' ophthalmopathy. The CDR3 runs from the conserved cysteine through the conserved F or W. A D gene is named only where the DNA matches it firmly. A clone size is listed for some rows: how often the clone was seen (once, few, many), or a class if it is expanded.

>16|TRBJ2-1|TRBV6-1|NA|NA
TGTGCCAGCCAGGGACTTTCCCATAGGGTGGACAATGAGCAGTTCTTC
CASQGLSHRVDNEQFF
>18|TRBJ2-6|TRBV5-1|NA|NA
TGCGCCAGCAGCTCCGGGTTGGGCCCAGCCTCTGGGGCCAACGTCCTGACTTTC
CASSSGLGPASGANVLTF
>14|TRBJ2-2|TRBV20-1|few|TRBD2
TGCAGTGCGCCGACTAGCGGGAGCGTCGGGGAGCTGTTTTTT
CSAPTSGSVGELFF
>14|TRBJ2-5|TRBV27|few|NA
TGTGCCAGCGGTTCAACAGGGTACCAAGAGACCCAGTACTTC
CASGSTGYQETQYF
>14|TRBJ2-1|TRBV6-5|many|NA
TGTGCCAGCAGTTACTCGATCACCAACAATGAGCAGTTCTTC
CASSYSITNNEQFF
>14|TRBJ2-5|TRBV6-1|many|NA
TGTGCCAGCAGAATCCGGGGCCCCCAGGAGACCCAGTACTTC
CASRIRGPQETQYF
>14|TRBJ2-1|TRBV2|NA|TRBD1
TGTGCCAGAGGACCTGGACAGGGAAACAATGAGCAGTTCTTC
CARGPGQGNNEQFF
>13|TRBJ2-2|TRBV18|many|NA
TGTGCCAGCTCACCAGACACCACCGGGGAGCTGTTTTTT
CASSPDTTGELFF
>16|TRBJ2-7|TRBV5-1|NA|TRBD2
TGCGCCAGCAGCTTGGGGACTAGCGGGGTTGGGTACGAGCAGTACTTC
CASSLGTSGVGYEQYF
>15|TRBJ2-5|TRBV11-1|many|TRBD1
TGTGCCAGCAGCTTAAGCACAGGGGAAGTGGAGACCCAGTACTTC
CASSLSTGEVETQYF
>15|TRBJ2-3|TRBV7-9|many|NA
TGTGCCAGCATCTATGGGGGCAGTAGCACAGATACGCAGTATTTT
CASIYGGSSTDTQYF
>15|TRBJ1-2|TRBV2|many|NA
TGTGCCAGCAGTGCTTTGGGACACGCGAACTATGGCTACACCTTC
CASSALGHANYGYTF
>14|TRBJ1-3|TRBV29-1|NA|TRBD1
TGCAGCGTGTCCGACAGGGTTCTTGGAAACACCATATATTTT
CSVSDRVLGNTIYF
>18|TRBJ2-1|TRBV9|NA|TRBD1
TGTGCCAGCAGCTCCACAACCGGGACAGGGGGTCTCTACAATGAGCAGTTCTTC
CASSSTTGTGGLYNEQFF
>13|TRBJ1-4|TRBV29-1|NA|TRBD1
TGCAGCGTTGGGAGGGGGCCGGGTGAAAAACTGTTTTTT
CSVGRGPGEKLFF
>14|TRBJ1-6|TRBV2|many|TRBD1
TGTGCCAGCAGTGAACAGGGGGCGAGCTCACCCCTCCACTTT
CASSEQGASSPLHF
>14|TRBJ2-1|TRBV12-3/TRBV12-4|NA|TRBD1
TGTGCCAGCAGAAGGGACAGGGCTAACAATGAGCAGTTCTTC
CASRRDRANNEQFF
>15|TRBJ2-1|TRBV29-1|few|TRBD2
TGCAGCGGGGGACTAGCGGGGGCGGTAGGAAATGAGCAGTTCTTC
CSGGLAGAVGNEQFF
>14|TRBJ2-1|TRBV28|many|NA
TGTGCCAGCAGTCTCCAGCGGGCTTACAATGAGCAGTTCTTC
CASSLQRAYNEQFF
>14|TRBJ2-5|TRBV19|few|NA
TGTGCCAGTAGTAACAGCATGGCTTTTGAGACCCAGTACTTC
CASSNSMAFETQYF
>13|TRBJ2-7|TRBV9|many|NA
TGTGCCAGCAGCGTAGCTCTCGGGTACGAGCAGTACTTC
CASSVALGYEQYF
>16|TRBJ2-3|TRBV12-3/TRBV12-4|many|NA
TGTGCCAGCAGTTTACTACAGGGACCTAGCACAGATACGCAGTATTTT
CASSLLQGPSTDTQYF
>14|TRBJ1-1|TRBV12-3/TRBV12-4|many|NA
TGTGCCAGCAGTTTACGTGGACAGAACACTGAAGCTTTCTTT
CASSLRGQNTEAFF
>13|TRBJ2-1|TRBV6-2/TRBV6-3|NA|NA
TGTGCCAGCAGTTACAGAACGGACAATGAGCAGTTCTTC
CASSYRTDNEQFF
>15|TRBJ2-7|TRBV12-3/TRBV12-4|many|TRBD2
TGTGCCAGCAGTTCCCGGACTAGCGGGAGTGACGAGCAGTACTTC
CASSSRTSGSDEQYF
>14|TRBJ2-5|TRBV5-1|many|NA
TGCGCCAGCAGCGTACCAGGTGGAGAGGAGACCCAGTACTTC
CASSVPGGEETQYF
>11|TRBJ2-7|TRBV25-1|many|NA
TGTGCCAGCAGTGGAGGGTACGAGCAGTACTTC
CASSGGYEQYF
>14|TRBJ1-1|TRBV30|many|TRBD1
TGTGCCTGGAGTCCGGGGACAGGGACCACTGAAGCTTTCTTT
CAWSPGTGTTEAFF
>13|TRBJ2-5|TRBV28|many|NA
TGTGCCAGCAGTCTCGGTCGGGGGCAGACCCAGTACTTC
CASSLGRGQTQYF
>17|TRBJ2-7|TRBV12-3/TRBV12-4|many|TRBD1
TGTGCCAGCAGTTTGCAGATTCCGGGACAGGGGGCCTACGAGCAGTACTTC
CASSLQIPGQGAYEQYF
>18|TRBJ1-2|TRBV20-1|many|NA
TGCAGTGCTAGAGGTGCGGGGCAGGCCTCTTCCTCGCACTATGGCTACACCTTC
CSARGAGQASSSHYGYTF
>14|TRBJ2-7|TRBV5-4|many|NA
TGTGCCAGCAGCCTTATGACAGAGACCTACGAGCAGTACTTC
CASSLMTETYEQYF
>13|TRBJ2-7|TRBV20-1|many|NA
TGCAGTGCCGGCCGCGGGTGGGATATCGAGCAGTACTTC
CSAGRGWDIEQYF
>15|TRBJ2-3|TRBV27|many|NA
TGTGCCAGCTACCTCTCCGGACAACGCACAGATACGCAGTATTTT
CASYLSGQRTDTQYF
>14|TRBJ2-7|TRBV7-7|many|TRBD2
TGTGCTAGCAGCGCTAGCGGGGGCCTCGGAGAGCAGTACTTC
CASSASGGLGEQYF
>11|TRBJ2-3|TRBV29-1|NA|TRBD2
TGCAGCCCTACGCGGGGGGACACGCAGTATTTT
CSPTRGDTQYF
>16|TRBJ2-2|TRBV20-1|NA|TRBD1
TGCAGTGCTGGACCGGGACAGGGGGTAAACACCGGGGAGCTGTTTTTT
CSAGPGQGVNTGELFF
>15|TRBJ2-1|TRBV6-1|many|TRBD2
TGTGCCAGCAGAAAAGCGGGGAACTCCTACAATGAGCAGTTCTTC
CASRKAGNSYNEQFF
>17|TRBJ1-2|TRBV5-1|few|TRBD1
TGCGCCAGCAGCCCCGGACAGGGGGCTAGAGCTAACTATGGCTACACCTTC
CASSPGQGARANYGYTF
>12|TRBJ1-1|TRBV9|many|NA
TGTGCCAGCAGCGTAGAAATAGGCGAAGCTTTCTTT
CASSVEIGEAFF
>13|TRBJ1-1|TRBV28|many|NA
TGTGCCAGCATCGGGACGGTGAACACTGAAGCTTTCTTT
CASIGTVNTEAFF
>16|TRBJ2-2|TRBV11-2|many|TRBD2
TGTGCCAGCAGCCATGGACTAGCGGGAGCCCCCGGGGAGCTGTTTTTT
CASSHGLAGAPGELFF
>14|TRBJ2-1|TRBV2|few|NA
TGTGCCAGCAGTGTGTCCCCGGGTAGCAATGAGCAGTTCTTC
CASSVSPGSNEQFF
>13|TRBJ1-2|TRBV19|NA|NA
TGTGCCAGTAGTATTATCCAGGGAGATGGCTACACCTTC
CASSIIQGDGYTF
>18|TRBJ2-5|TRBV6-1|many|TRBD2
TGTGCCAGCAGATTGCGGCTTGGGCTAGCGGGAGCTAAAGAGACCCAGTACTTC
CASRLRLGLAGAKETQYF
>13|TRBJ2-7|TRBV29-1|many|NA
TGCAGCGGGGTATCAGGCGGCTCCTACGAGCAGTACTTC
CSGVSGGSYEQYF
>14|TRBJ1-5|TRBV29-1|few|NA
TGCAGCGTTGTGGAGGGGGGGAGCAATCAGCCCCAGCATTTT
CSVVEGGSNQPQHF
>16|TRBJ2-1|TRBV4-1|NA|NA
TGCGCCAGCAGCCAAGTCGGGCCAAGGGACTACAATGAGCAGTTCTTC
CASSQVGPRDYNEQFF
>14|TRBJ1-1|TRBV6-6|NA|NA
TGTGCCAGCAGTTACCCCGGGAAGAACACTGAAGCTTTCTTT
CASSYPGKNTEAFF
>12|TRBJ1-3|TRBV6-2/TRBV6-3|few|NA
TGTGCTTGTAGGCTGACTGGAAACACCATATATTTT
CACRLTGNTIYF
>13|TRBJ2-3|TRBV2|many|NA
TGTGCCAGCAAAACCGACCTAACAGATACGCAGTATTTT
CASKTDLTDTQYF
>13|TRBJ1-1|TRBV7-3|many|NA
TGTGCCAGCAGCCCCGCCGGCAACACTGAAGCTTTCTTT
CASSPAGNTEAFF
>13|TRBJ2-4|TRBV15|many|NA
TGTGCCACCAGCCCCAGGACTAAAAACATTCAGTACTTC
CATSPRTKNIQYF
>16|TRBJ1-1|TRBV10-2|NA|NA
TGCGCCAGCAGTGAAATTCAGGGCTTGGGGAACACTGAAGCTTTCTTT
CASSEIQGLGNTEAFF
>15|TRBJ2-5|TRBV2|many|TRBD2
TGTGCCAGCAGGGAAGGGGCTAGCGGGAGACTGACCCAGTACTTC
CASREGASGRLTQYF
>15|TRBJ2-1|TRBV2|many|TRBD2
TGTGCCAGCAGTGTTAGCGGGAGGGCCCTCAATGAGCAGTTCTTC
CASSVSGRALNEQFF
>16|TRBJ2-3|TRBV4-2|NA|NA
TGTGCCAGCAGCCCCTATAGGCGGGACCAGGCAGATACGCAGTATTTT
CASSPYRRDQADTQYF
>16|TRBJ1-5|TRBV10-3|few|TRBD1
TGTGCCATCAGTGAAAGGACAGGGGGCGGCAATCAGCCCCAGCATTTT
CAISERTGGGNQPQHF
>23|TRBJ2-1|TRBV19|NA|TRBD2
TGTGCCAGTACCCGAGAGGCAGGGGGCTGGCTAGCGGGAGCGGATACTGACTACAATGAGCAGTTCTTC
CASTREAGGWLAGADTDYNEQFF
>11|TRBJ1-1|TRBV30|NA|NA
TGTGCCTGGACGAGAAACGCTGAAGCTTTCTTT
CAWTRNAEAFF